This T cell receptor beta chain came from a study of blood T cell repertoires in COVID-19. Study in general: Sources were T cells, B-cell-depleted T cells, or PBMCs; the material itself was cDNA or gDNA.

In the original processing: Reference gene primers were amplified, and this amplification served to estimate nucleated cell counts. Assay: immunoSEQ multiplex PCR; the TCRdb copy retains only in-frame clones and omits some. D and trimming were read from the DNA, whereas the V and J calls and clone size are those reported in that table. The sample gives about 210,000 clones, about four fifths of which show up once; 9.5% to 15% is in the top ten. This clonotype was sampled from a middle-aged woman with acute or convalescent COVID-19. Sequenced material: peripheral blood.

CDR3 DNA: TGTGCCAGTAACATGGGACAGGGGAGGATCTCTGGGGCCAACGTCCTGACTTTC. It specifies CASNMGQGRISGANVLTF. V is TRBV19 and J is TRBJ2-6, with 10 bases identical to TRBD1. Trimming took 7 bases from V and 0 from J; bases not matched to a gene: 9. The CDR3 spans 18 residues. CDR1 and CDR2 from the germline V gene are LNHDA and SQIVND (reference sequence).